Only a few counts were recorded for the clone carrying this T cell receptor (beta chain). It was through 5'RACE template switching that TCR cDNA was made, with a universal primer site and UMIs added. TCRdb fed the 5' RACE reads into MiXCR, producing one record per CDR3 protein. The sample lists hundreds of thousands of distinct CDR3 sequences, approximately 8% occurring once. The sample belongs to a study of T cells after yellow fever vaccination. This CDR3 is built from 14 residues. Trimming removed 4 bases from V and 6 bases from J, with 15 bases in between. Germline V lookup: CDR1 LGHNA, CDR2 YNFKEQ.

The rearrangement links TRBV4-2 to TRBJ1-1; D is ambiguous. Sequencing used CD4+ T cells sorted from PBMCs, obtained 5 days after the yellow fever booster vaccination. The clonotype originates from a man between 18 and 35 years old who received the YFV17D yellow fever vaccine. Here the CDR3 DNA reads TGTGCCAGCAGCCCAGTGGACGGAAAACCTGAAGCTTTCTTT. Protein product: CASSPVDGKPEAFF.